These 21 T cell receptor beta chains came from one sample sequenced in a study of CD8 T cells in Susac syndrome. It was with random hexamers that roughly 0.5 to 1 ug RNA was reverse transcribed. TCRdb re-called the immunoSEQ multiplex PCR reads through MiXCR, storing one row per CDR3 protein. There are about 150,000 distinct CDR3 sequences in the sample; 95% occur only once, and 0.16% lies in the top ten. Sequenced: CD4+ T cells from PBMCs. The receptors stem from a human donor with Susac syndrome.

This chain links TRBV12-5 with TRBJ1-1; 9 nucleotides line up with TRBD1. The J segment lost 3 bases and the V segment lost 7 bases, leaving 9 bases of the junction unmatched. Germline-derived CDR1 and CDR2 are LGHNT and FRNRAP. The CDR3 runs to 15 residues. The CDR3 nucleotides are TGTGCTAGTGCCGATCAGACAGGGGGGGACACTGAAGCTTTCTTT. It encodes CASADQTGGDTEAFF.

The chain joins TRBV28 to TRBJ2-4; D may be TRBD2 (5 bases). The germline V gene encodes CDR1 MDHEN and CDR2 SYDVKM. The CDR3 runs 18 residues. V gave up 5 bases and J gave up 0 bases, with 20 bases separating them. The DNA for the CDR3 is TGTGCCAGCAGTACTCTCACCCCGGGGTCTTTAGCCAAAAACATTCAGTACTTC. Translation: CASSTLTPGSLAKNIQYF.

The V and J genes are TRBV18 and TRBJ1-2; the match to TRBD1 covers 9 bases. Germline assignment: CDR1 KGHSH and CDR2 LQKENI. The CDR3 consists of 13 residues. The V segment lost 2 bases and the J segment 6 bases; nucleotides outside the gene matches: 1. The CDR3 DNA reads TGTGCCAGCTCACCAGACAGGGGGAATGGCTACACCTTC. Amino acids: CASSPDRGNGYTF.

This chain links TRBV3-1 with TRBJ2-5; D remains ambiguous. Trimming removed 4 bases from V and 2 bases from J, with 8 bases in between. Germline CDR1 LGHDT, CDR2 YNNKEL (reference sequence). This CDR3 has 13 residues. CDR3 protein: CASSLNDQETQYF. The CDR3 DNA reads as TGTGCCAGCAGCCTTAACGATCAAGAGACCCAGTACTTC.

This clonotype was observed a single time. The genes are TRBV6-6 and TRBJ2-3; 9 nucleotides match TRBD2. Trimming at V came to 3 bases and at J to 5 bases, leaving 9 bases not matched to a gene. This CDR3 region has 16 residues. CDR1 MNHNY and CDR2 SVGAGI come from the germline V gene (reference sequence). CDR3 in amino acids: CASSYSGGPAVDTQYF. CDR3 nucleotide sequence: TGTGCCAGCAGTTATAGCGGGGGCCCGGCGGTAGATACGCAGTATTTT.

This clonotype was recorded only once. The genes are TRBV23-1 and TRBJ1-6; D ambiguous. TRBV23-1 is filed as an ORF, its function uncertain. The CDR3 loop spans 13 amino acids. Between the trimmed V and J ends, which lost 6 bases and 8 bases, there was a span of 11 bases. CDR3 nucleotides: TGCGCCAGCAGGCGGACTCCGGATTCACCCCTCCACTTT. The encoded protein is CASRRTPDSPLHF.

V gene TRBV12-3 or TRBV12-4 combines with J gene TRBJ1-2, with 8 bases aligning to TRBD1. Trimming took 5 bases from V and 4 from J; bases not matched to a gene: 6. The CDR3 totals 14 residues. CDR3 amino acids: CASSPSGGGYGYTF. The CDR3 nucleotides read TGTGCCAGCAGTCCCTCAGGGGGCGGCTATGGCTACACCTTC.

The chain has TRBV6-6 and TRBJ1-6, with D tentatively TRBD1 (6 bases). The V gene's germline CDR1 is MNHNY and CDR2 SVGAGI (reference sequence). V lost 7 bases and J lost 7, with 11 bases in between. This CDR3 comprises 13 residues. The CDR3 reads CASTQTGNSPLHF. CDR3 sequence (DNA): TGTGCCAGCACTCAAACAGGGAATTCACCCCTCCACTTT.

The CDR3 loop is CSARDLLKNYEQYF. CDR3 DNA: TGCAGTGCTAGAGATCTGCTAAAAAACTACGAGCAGTACTTC. V and J are TRBV20-1 and TRBJ2-7; no clear D gene. The CDR3 is 14 amino acids. V shed 0 bases and J shed 3 bases, with 12 bases lying between them. CDR1 DFQATT and CDR2 SNEGSKA come from the germline V gene (reference sequence).

The rearrangement links TRBV2 to TRBJ2-7; D is possibly TRBD2 (6 bases). Deletions cut 4 bases from V and 5 bases from J, with 12 bases between. The CDR3 totals 13 residues. CDR1 is SNHLY, CDR2 FYNNEI, per germline. As DNA, the CDR3 is TGTGCCAGCAGTGGGCGGAGGGAAAACGAGCAGTACTTC. Protein sequence: CASSGRRENEQYF.

The chain is built from TRBV4-3 and TRBJ1-2; no firm D call. Trimming pared 0 bases from V and 3 bases from J, leaving 5 bases between. This CDR3 comprises 13 residues. From germline, CDR1 is LGHNA and CDR2 YSLEER. The CDR3 here is CASSQDLDYGYTF. CDR3 nucleotides: TGCGCCAGCAGCCAAGATCTGGACTATGGCTACACCTTC.

The chain is built from TRBV4-1 and TRBJ2-7; D remains ambiguous. Trimming stripped 4 bases from V and 2 bases from J, with 21 bases between. The CDR3 contains 17 residues. Germline V lookup: CDR1 MGHRA, CDR2 YSYEKL. Here the CDR3 reads CASSREGRGSPAYEQYF. The CDR3 DNA sequence: TGCGCCAGCAGCCGCGAAGGACGAGGTTCCCCAGCCTACGAGCAGTACTTC.

The chain recombines TRBV15 with TRBJ2-2; D is ambiguous. Per germline, CDR1 LNHNV and CDR2 YYDKDF (reference sequence). This CDR3 comprises 11 residues. Trimming removed 4 bases from V and 6 bases from J, with 3 bases in between. CDR3 in DNA: TGTGCCACCAGCAAACCCGGGGAGCTGTTTTTT. Translation: CATSKPGELFF.

This clonotype is a singleton in its sample. V and J are TRBV23-1 and TRBJ2-4; perhaps TRBD1 as D (5 bases). TRBV23-1 is annotated as an ORF whose role is uncertain. This CDR3 region has 17 residues. Trimming removed 2 bases at V and 0 bases at J, with 14 bases between. CDR3 protein: CASSQAGPSRAKNIQYF. In DNA form, the CDR3 reads TGCGCCAGCAGTCAAGCAGGGCCGAGTAGAGCCAAAAACATTCAGTACTTC.

The J gene is TRBJ2-5, the V gene TRBV20-1; D not certain. Germline CDR1 DFQATT, CDR2 SNEGSKA (reference sequence). This CDR3 comprises 11 residues. In DNA, the CDR3 is TGCACTGGCGAATACGGGGAGACCCAGTACTTC. Residues: CTGEYGETQYF.

The rearrangement links TRBV6-5 to TRBJ2-7, with no clear D. CDR1 and CDR2 from the germline V gene are MNHEY and SVGAGI. This CDR3 region has 11 residues. Trimming shortened V by 6 bases and J by 6 bases, and 9 bases separated the two germline ends. The CDR3 DNA is TGTGCCAGCAGACCATCTTGCGAGCAGTACTTC. Amino acid sequence: CASRPSCEQYF.

This clonotype has only one observation. The chain couples TRBV27 to TRBJ2-5; D may be TRBD2 (5 bases). Germline V gene sequence: CDR1 MNHEY, CDR2 SMNVEV (reference sequence). V lost 4 bases and J lost 5, with 23 bases in between. This CDR3 contains 17 residues. CDR3 DNA: TGTGCCAGCAGTTACCGACGAGCCCCAGAAACGGGGGAGACCCAGTACTTC. This translates into CASSYRRAPETGETQYF.

J is TRBJ2-1 and V is TRBV14, with D possibly being TRBD1 or TRBD2 (6 bases each). This CDR3 contains 14 residues. The V end was cut by 2 bases, the J end by 9 bases, with 14 bases between. Germline CDR1 SGHDN, CDR2 FVKESK. The CDR3 reads CASSQPGARGEQFF. CDR3 coding DNA: TGTGCCAGCAGCCAACCGGGGGCGCGGGGTGAGCAGTTCTTC.

The V gene is TRBV15, the J gene TRBJ2-3, with TRBD2 matching over 7 bases. From germline, CDR1 is LNHNV and CDR2 YYDKDF (reference sequence). J lost 3 bases, V lost 4 bases, and 4 bases had no gene match. The CDR3 loop spans 14 amino acids. The CDR3 coding sequence is TGTGCCACCAGCAATGGCGGGGGAACAGATACGCAGTATTTT. Translated, it gives CATSNGGGTDTQYF.

CDR3 DNA sequence: TGCGCCAGCATGATTGGCGGGGGGTACCGAGATACGCAGTATTTT. Amino acids: CASMIGGGYRDTQYF. The chain links TRBV5-1 to TRBJ2-3; 8 bases map to TRBD2. The length of the CDR3 is 15 residues. The J segment lost 5 bases and the V segment lost 6 bases, leaving 11 bases of the junction unmatched. Germline V gene lookup returns CDR1 SGHRS and CDR2 YFSETQ.

The CDR3 protein is CASSIGTIQETQYF. The DNA of the CDR3 is TGCGCCAGCAGCATCGGGACAATTCAAGAGACCCAGTACTTC. The chain links TRBV5-1 to TRBJ2-5; weak D call: TRBD1 (6 bases). Trimming took off 4 bases at V and 2 bases at J, with 12 bases between the two ends. The germline V gene has CDR1 SGHRS and CDR2 YFSETQ. This CDR3 contains 14 residues.